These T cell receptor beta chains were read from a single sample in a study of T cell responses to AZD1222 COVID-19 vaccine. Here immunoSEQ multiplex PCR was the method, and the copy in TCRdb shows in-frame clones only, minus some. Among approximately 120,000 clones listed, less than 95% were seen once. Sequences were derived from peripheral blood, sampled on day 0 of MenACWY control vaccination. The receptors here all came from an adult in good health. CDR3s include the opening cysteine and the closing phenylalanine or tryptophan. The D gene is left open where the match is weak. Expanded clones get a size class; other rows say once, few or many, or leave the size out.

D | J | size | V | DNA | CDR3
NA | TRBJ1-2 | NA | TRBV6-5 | TGTGCCAGCAGTTACGATGTCGGGGTGACGGATGGCTACACCTTC | CASSYDVGVTDGYTF
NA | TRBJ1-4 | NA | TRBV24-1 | TGTGCCACCAGTGATTCGGGGTACCCTAATGAAAAACTGTTTTTT | CATSDSGYPNEKLFF
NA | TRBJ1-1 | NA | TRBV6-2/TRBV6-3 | TGTGCCAGCAGTCCCATCACTGGACAAAAGGTGGAAGCTTTCTTT | CASSPITGQKVEAFF
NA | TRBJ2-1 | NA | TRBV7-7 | TGTGCCAGCAGCTTAGTCGCCGGGACTGAGCAGTTCTTC | CASSLVAGTEQFF
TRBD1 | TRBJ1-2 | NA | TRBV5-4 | TGTGCCAGCAGTTGGGACAGCCGCTCTTGGGGCTACACCTTC | CASSWDSRSWGYTF
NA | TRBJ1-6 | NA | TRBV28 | TGTGCCAGCAGTCCGGGGTCCCCCCTCCACTTT | CASSPGSPLHF
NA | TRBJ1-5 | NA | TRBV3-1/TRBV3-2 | TGTGCCAGCAGCCTAGGGAGCGGATCTGGCAATCAGCCCCAGCATTTT | CASSLGSGSGNQPQHF
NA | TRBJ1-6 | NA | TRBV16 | TGTGCCAGCAGCCCGCCGGAGGGTTCACCCCTCCACTTT | CASSPPEGSPLHF
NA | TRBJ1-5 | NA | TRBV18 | TGTGCCAGCTCACCACCTAATCAGCCCCAGCATTTT | CASSPPNQPQHF
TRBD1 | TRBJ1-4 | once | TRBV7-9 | TGTGCCAGCAGCTACCGACAGGGGAATGAAAAACTGTTTTTT | CASSYRQGNEKLFF
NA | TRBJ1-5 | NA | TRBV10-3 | TGTGCCATCAGGGCCGGGACGGACGTACGACAGCCCCAGCATTTT | CAIRAGTDVRQPQHF
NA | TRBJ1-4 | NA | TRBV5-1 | TGCGCCAGCAGCTTAATGGGGTATAATGAAAAACTGTTTTTT | CASSLMGYNEKLFF
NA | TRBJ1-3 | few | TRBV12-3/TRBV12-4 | TGTGCCAGCGGGGGGCGCGGTGGAAACACCATATATTTT | CASGGRGGNTIYF
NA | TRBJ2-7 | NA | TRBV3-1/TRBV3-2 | TGTGCCAGCAGCCAAGATCCCTACGAGCAGTACTTC | CASSQDPYEQYF
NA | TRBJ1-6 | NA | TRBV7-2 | TGTGCCAGCAGCTTAGGGGCGGGTAAGGGGTTTTCACCCCTCCACTTT | CASSLGAGKGFSPLHF
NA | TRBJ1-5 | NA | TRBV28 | TGTGCCAGCAGTACCGGGGTTCAGCCCCAGCATTTT | CASSTGVQPQHF
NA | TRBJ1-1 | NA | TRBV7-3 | TGTGCCAGCAACATGACAGCGAACACTGAAGCTTTCTTT | CASNMTANTEAFF
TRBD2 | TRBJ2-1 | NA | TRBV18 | TGTGCCAGCTCACCCGGACTAGCGGAGTACAATGAGCAGTTCTTC | CASSPGLAEYNEQFF
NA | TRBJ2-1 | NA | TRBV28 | TGTGCCAGCAGTTTTCGTCCGGGCAACGGGCCAAGAGGTAACGTTGAGCAGTTCTTC | CASSFRPGNGPRGNVEQFF
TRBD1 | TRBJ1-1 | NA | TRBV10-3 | TGTGCCATCAGTCAGGGGGGCACTGAAGCTTTCTTT | CAISQGGTEAFF
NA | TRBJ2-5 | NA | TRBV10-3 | TGTGCCATCAGTGATACAGTACCGGGACCCGGAGAGACCCAGTACTTC | CAISDTVPGPGETQYF
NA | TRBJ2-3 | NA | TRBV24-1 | TGTGCCACCAGTGGGGCCCCCGCGGGTATAGATACGCAGTATTTT | CATSGAPAGIDTQYF
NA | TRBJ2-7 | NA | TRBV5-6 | TGTGCCAGCAGCTTGGTGGCAGGTTCCGAGCAGTACTTC | CASSLVAGSEQYF
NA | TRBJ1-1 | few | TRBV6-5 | TGTGCCAGCAGTTACAGGCACCCGAACACTGAAGCTTTCTTT | CASSYRHPNTEAFF
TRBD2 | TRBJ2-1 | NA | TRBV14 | TGTGCCAGCAGCCAAGTTACTAGCGGGGGCTACAATGAGCAGTTCTTC | CASSQVTSGGYNEQFF
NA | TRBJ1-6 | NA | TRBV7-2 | TGTGCCAGCAGCTTAACCGTTGGCGGGCCTTCCTATAATTCACCCCTCCACTTT | CASSLTVGGPSYNSPLHF
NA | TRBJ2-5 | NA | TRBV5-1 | TGCGCCAGCAGCCTATTCTCATCGATCGAGACCCAGTACTTC | CASSLFSSIETQYF
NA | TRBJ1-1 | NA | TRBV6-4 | TGTGCCAGCAGTGTGGCAGGGAACACTGAAGCTTTCTTT | CASSVAGNTEAFF
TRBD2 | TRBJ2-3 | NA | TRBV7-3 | TGTGCCAGCAGCCCCGGGGGGGGCACAGATACGCAGTATTTT | CASSPGGGTDTQYF
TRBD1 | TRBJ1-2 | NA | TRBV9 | TGTGCCAGCAGCGTCCGGGACAGAGAATTGTATGGCTACACCTTC | CASSVRDRELYGYTF
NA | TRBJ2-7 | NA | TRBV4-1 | TGCGCCAGCAGCCCTGGGACTCTTGGCTACGAGCAGTACTTC | CASSPGTLGYEQYF
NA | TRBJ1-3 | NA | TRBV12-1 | TGTGCCAGCAGCTGGGGGAAGCGGGGACCCTCGGGAAACACCATATATTTT | CASSWGKRGPSGNTIYF
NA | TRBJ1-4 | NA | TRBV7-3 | TGTGCCAGCCTGTTTGAGGACATATATGAAAAACTGTTTTTT | CASLFEDIYEKLFF
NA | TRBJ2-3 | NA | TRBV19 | TGTGCCAGTAGTACTGGGGAGTACCACACAGATACGCAGTATTTT | CASSTGEYHTDTQYF
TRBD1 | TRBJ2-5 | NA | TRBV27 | TGTGCCAGCAGTTTATCAGGCAGGGGGCGCCCCGTGGAGACCCAGTACTTC | CASSLSGRGRPVETQYF
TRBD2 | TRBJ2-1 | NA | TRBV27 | TGTGCCAGCAGCCTGCGGGAGGGTGGAGTCAATGAGCAGTTCTTC | CASSLREGGVNEQFF
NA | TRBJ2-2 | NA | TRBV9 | TGTGCCAGCAGCGTAGTTTTAGGCGCGGGCAGGAAGAACACCGGGGAGCTGTTTTTT | CASSVVLGAGRKNTGELFF
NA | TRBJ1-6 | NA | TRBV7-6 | TGTGCCAGCAGCGCACTCCCAGCAGTTAATTCACCCCTCCACTTT | CASSALPAVNSPLHF
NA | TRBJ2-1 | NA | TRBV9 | TGTGCCAGCAGCGTAGTTGGGACGGGTGAGCAGTTCTTC | CASSVVGTGEQFF
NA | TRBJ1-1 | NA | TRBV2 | TGTGCCAGCAGTTCTACAGGAGCGGGCACTGAAGCTTTCTTT | CASSSTGAGTEAFF
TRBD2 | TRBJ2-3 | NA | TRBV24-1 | TGTGCCACCGCGGGACTAGCGGTAGGCGGCACAGATACGCAGTATTTT | CATAGLAVGGTDTQYF
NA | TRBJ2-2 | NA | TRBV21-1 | TGTGCCAGCAGTTGGACTGTCGGTTCCGGGGAGCTGTTTTTT | CASSWTVGSGELFF